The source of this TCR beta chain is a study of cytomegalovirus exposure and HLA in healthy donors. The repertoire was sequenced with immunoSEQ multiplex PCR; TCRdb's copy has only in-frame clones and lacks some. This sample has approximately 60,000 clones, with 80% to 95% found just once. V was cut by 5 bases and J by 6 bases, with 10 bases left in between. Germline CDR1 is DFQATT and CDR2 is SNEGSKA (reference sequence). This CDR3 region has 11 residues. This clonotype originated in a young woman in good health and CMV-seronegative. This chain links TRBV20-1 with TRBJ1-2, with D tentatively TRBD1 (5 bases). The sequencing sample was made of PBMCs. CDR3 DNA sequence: TGCAGTGCTCAAGGCAGGGATGGCTACACCTTC. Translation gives CSAQGRDGYTF.